This T cell receptor beta chain was sequenced during a study of patients and donors after allogeneic stem cell transplantation (dated by TCRdb to 2018 to 2021). The CDR3, cysteine through phenylalanine, is 13 amino acids long. Of all the DNA, just the CDR3 is kept, 39 bases in frame from base 1. As encoded in the germline V gene, CDR1 is SGHNT while CDR2 is YENEEA. The trim is 1 base for V and 7 bases for J, with a gap of 8 bases between the germline ends. About this clonotype itself: Its cognate antigen has yet to be identified. Base qualities are missing; no much larger clone stands one base away.

Libraries came from RT-PCR. Sequencing was performed on a NextSeq 550. TCRdb reworked the public reads: Q25 trimming with fastp, MiXCR clone assembly, productive beta chains retained. Rows are unified per CDR3 protein, each entry keeping the most common DNA and genes. The sample table shows 150,000 to 200,000 distinct CDR3 sequences, and about 40% are seen once. 33% of the sample lies in the top ten. The sequence was collected from a human donor who was either an allogeneic HSCT recipient or a stem cell or donor lymphocyte infusion donor (not recorded which). It is not recorded whose cells these are; they may come from a transplant donor. The sequenced material came from blood, either unsorted or a sorted T cell fraction (not recorded which). The sequence joins TRBV11-3 to TRBJ2-1; no D gene is confidently identified. The CDR3 region reads CASSLGELNEQFF. At the DNA level, the sequence is TGTGCCAGCAGCTTAGGTGAACTAAATGAGCAGTTCTTC.